One sample yielded the 9 T cell receptor beta chains listed below, sequenced in a study of Graves' ophthalmopathy and Graves' hyperthyroidism. Amplifying from RNA transcripts, the study obtained TCR beta CDR3 regions. HTBI primers served in a first-round RT-PCR, which a second-round multiplex PCR followed. TCRdb reprocessed the multiplex PCR reads via MiXCR and lists one record per CDR3 protein. Here the sample spans about 1.2 million distinct CDR3 sequences, approximately 35% being singletons. The sequencing sample was made of peripheral blood or thyroid tissue (not recorded which). These receptor sequences come from an adult man with Graves' hyperthyroidism.

This clonotype was counted between two and nine times. The chain recombines TRBV9 with TRBJ1-3, with 7 bases aligning to TRBD1. V lost 3 bases, J lost 2 bases, and 2 bases stayed unmatched. The germline gives CDR1 SGDLS, CDR2 YYNGEE. This CDR3 is 14 amino acids long. The CDR3 protein is CASSDRGTGNTIYF. CDR3 sequence (DNA): TGTGCCAGCAGCGACAGGGGTACTGGAAACACCATATATTTT.

This clonotype was counted a few times. J is TRBJ2-2 and V is TRBV11-2, with TRBD1 identical over 9 bases. The V gene end was trimmed by 3 bases and the J gene end by 4 bases; junction bases not matched to a gene: 9. Per the germline V gene, CDR1 is SGHAT and CDR2 is FQNNGV. This CDR3 contains 17 residues. CDR3 sequence: CASSFGPGQGTTGELFF. DNA for the CDR3: TGTGCCAGCAGCTTCGGTCCCGGACAGGGGACCACCGGGGAGCTGTTTTTT.

This clonotype has a count of ten or more. The genes are TRBV5-1 and TRBJ2-6; D may be TRBD1 (5 bases). The germline CDR1 and CDR2 sequences are SGHRS and YFSETQ. Between the trimmed V and J ends, which lost 4 bases and 1 base, there was a span of 12 bases. CDR3 length equals 16 residues. The CDR3 spells CASSHDGASGANVLTF. The CDR3 DNA reads as TGCGCCAGCAGCCACGATGGGGCGTCTGGGGCCAACGTCCTGACTTTC.

This clonotype was detected ten times or more. The chain carries TRBV7-2 and TRBJ1-2, with no clear D. The V and J ends lost 1 base and 8 bases respectively, with 17 bases between them. Per the germline V gene, CDR1 is SGHTA and CDR2 is FQGNSA. This CDR3 region has 15 residues. CDR3 loop: CASSLGTITRWGYTF. The CDR3 region has the DNA TGTGCCAGCAGCTTAGGGACTATCACCCGCTGGGGCTACACCTTC.

This clonotype was seen at least ten times. The chain is built from TRBV19 and TRBJ2-7; TRBD1 agrees at 7 bases. Germline assignment: CDR1 LNHDA and CDR2 SQIVND (reference sequence). The V gene end was trimmed by 8 bases and the J gene end by 3 bases; junction bases not matched to a gene: 7. This CDR3 region has 13 residues. The CDR3 is CASGPGQNYEQYF. CDR3 bases: TGTGCCAGTGGGCCGGGACAGAACTACGAGCAGTACTTC.

This clonotype was seen many times. CDR3 DNA sequence: TGTGCCAGCAGCCTCGGGGACACCATATATTTT. Encoded protein: CASSLGDTIYF. This chain uses TRBV14 with TRBJ1-3; the D is unclear. CDR1 is SGHDN and CDR2 is FVKESK in the germline V gene. The CDR3 is 11 amino acids. V was trimmed by 4 bases and J by 8 bases, leaving 6 bases between them.

The chain couples TRBV14 to TRBJ1-2; D possibly corresponds to TRBD1 (6 bases). The V and J ends lost 3 bases and 0 bases respectively, with 11 bases between them. The CDR3 runs to 15 residues. CDR1 SGHDN and CDR2 FVKESK come from the germline V gene. The CDR3 region is CASSQTTGTNYGYTF. CDR3 nucleotides: TGTGCCAGCAGCCAGACTACAGGGACTAACTATGGCTACACCTTC.

In its sample, this clonotype was seen once. Lacking the conserved final phenylalanine or tryptophan, this CDR3 likely reflects a read error. The gene calls are TRBV10-3 and TRBJ2-2, with 7 nucleotides matching TRBD2. The V gene end was trimmed by 2 bases and the J gene end by 0 bases; junction bases not matched to a gene: 15. The CDR3 loop spans 20 amino acids. In germline, CDR1 is ENHRY, CDR2 SYGVKD. CDR3 residues: CAISETPKPGTNPNTGELFS. CDR3 nucleotides: TGTGCCATCAGTGAGACCCCAAAGCCAGGGACTAACCCGAACACCGGGGAGCTGTTTTCT.

In this sample, this clonotype turned up many times. The chain links TRBV10-3 to TRBJ2-3; 8 bases match TRBD2. From germline, CDR1 is ENHRY and CDR2 SYGVKD. The CDR3 is 12 amino acids. V lost 5 bases, J lost 5 bases, and 0 bases stayed unmatched. CDR3 in DNA: TGTGCCATCAGTAGCGGGGGAGATACGCAGTATTTT. The encoded protein is CAISSGGDTQYF.